These 2 T cell receptor beta chains originate from one sample sequenced in a study of blood T cells in healthy people across ages. Next came a second PCR, run for 7 to 11 cycles, which used a sample-barcoded 5' primer along with a J-beta primer mix. Using its own MiXCR run on the 5' RACE reads, TCRdb lists one record per CDR3 protein. Of approximately 800,000 distinct CDR3 sequences in the sample, roughly 50% were seen once. The specimen sequenced was blood. The receptor source for this set is a man aged 80 or over in good health.

This clonotype was observed a handful of times. The CDR3 loop reads CASGSSGRTDTQYF. Here the CDR3 DNA reads TGCGCCAGCGGCTCTAGCGGGAGAACAGATACGCAGTATTTT. This chain uses TRBV10-2 with TRBJ2-3; the match to TRBD2 covers 10 bases. V shed 8 bases, J shed 3 bases, and the junction held 5 bases outside the gene matches. CDR3 length: 14 residues. Germline V gene data show CDR1 as WSHSY and CDR2 as SAAADI.

V usage is TRBV5-1 and J usage is TRBJ2-5, with 11 bases matching TRBD2. The end of the DNA aligns better with TRBJ2-7, so the J call may be wrong. The germline CDR1 and CDR2 sequences are SGHRS and YFSETQ. The CDR3 loop spans 15 amino acids. CDR3 DNA sequence: TGCGCCAGCAGCTACGGGGGACTAGCGGTTCTCGAGCAGTACTTC. It specifies CASSYGGLAVLEQYF.